The sequence of this T cell receptor beta chain was determined in a study of T-cell memory formation after mild COVID-19. 5'RACE primed from the constant segment yielded TCR alpha and TCR beta cDNA libraries bearing sample barcodes and UMIs. A single record per CDR3 protein comes from TCRdb applying MiXCR to the 5' RACE reads. The sample includes tens of thousands of distinct CDR3 sequences, roughly 25% seen only once; the top ten take roughly 40%. This clonotype was seen a handful of times. The antigen is not known. Broader study findings: Clones that shrank (day 15 to 85) were balanced CD4/CD8, whereas later expanders leaned CD4+. Some SARS-CoV-2-responding clones were already detected in memory before infection.

The length of the CDR3 is 14 residues. Looked up from germline, CDR1 is SGHAT and CDR2 is FQNNGV. Trimming left V 2 bases short and J 6 bases short, with 10 bases between. This chain connects TRBV11-2 to TRBJ2-2; TRBD1 or TRBD2 may be the D gene (5 bases each). This TCR was sampled from a man between 18 and 35 years old who had mild COVID-19 (a few samples of this study predate the infection). Cell type and time point are not known. The sequenced sample was PBMCs or a T cell subset sorted from them (not recorded which). The CDR3 is CASSLFRGAGELFF. Here the CDR3 DNA reads TGTGCCAGCAGCTTATTTAGGGGAGCCGGGGAGCTGTTTTTT.